The 17 T cell receptor beta chains given below trace back to one sample, sequenced in a study of tissue T cells after allogeneic stem cell transplantation. TCRdb's table, derived via immunoSEQ multiplex PCR, lists solely in-frame clones and lacks some. The sample has nearly 50,000 clones; around 70% are singletons. Material: sorted cells pooled from one or two spleens. The receptors derive from a pool of C57BL/6 mice in good health.

As regards this clone: Gene and germline names: mouse. With the read ending 1 residue before the CDR3 end, the germline J gene is used to fill in that end. This chain connects TRBV1 to TRBJ1-5; D unresolved. V was clipped by 3 bases and J by 3 bases, with 6 bases between them. This CDR3 has 13 amino acids. The germline CDR1 and CDR2 sequences are NSQYPW and LRSPGD (reference sequence). The CDR3 bases that were read are TGCACCTGCAGTGCGGCAGGCAACCAGGCTCCGCTT. This encodes CTCSAAGNQAPL. The CDR3, in full, reads CTCSAAGNQAPLF.

Points on this clone: Genes and germline come from the mouse. The CDR3 extends 1 residue past the end of the read, so its final part is completed from the germline J gene. The chain carries TRBV2 and TRBJ1-5, with D possibly being TRBD1 (5 bases). Germline V lookup: CDR1 LGHNA, CDR2 YSYQKL. V dropped 1 base and J dropped 8 bases, with 6 bases sitting between them. CDR3 length equals 12 residues. Here the CDR3 reads CASSQGTKAPLF. The CDR3 DNA, read in part, is TGTGCCAGCAGCCAAGGGACAAAGGCTCCGCTT.

This clone was counted once. Mouse germline and gene names are used. From the germline J gene comes the end of the CDR3, since the read stops 1 residue before it. The V call is TRBV13-3, the J call TRBJ1-3; 10 bases are a match to TRBD1. The CDR3 spans 15 residues. CDR1 and CDR2 (germline): NNHDY, SYVADS. V was clipped by 3 bases and J by 2 bases; unmatched bases: 2. CDR3 residues: CASSGGQGAGNTLYF. The CDR3 DNA, read in part, is TGTGCCAGCAGTGGAGGACAGGGGGCTGGAAATACGCTCTAT.

The sample holds a few counts of this clone. Gene names and germline refer to mouse. The CDR3 goes on 1 residue after the read ends, and that part is filled in from the germline J gene. Other DNA sequences in the same sample also yield this CDR3. The genes are TRBV1 and TRBJ1-1, with unresolved D. The length of the CDR3 is 11 residues. Germline V gives CDR1 NSQYPW, CDR2 LRSPGD (reference sequence). The V end lost 0 bases, the J end lost 4 bases, and 0 bases lay between the germline ends. Partial CDR3 DNA: TGCACCTGCAGTGCAGACACAGAAGTCTTC. Translation gives CTCSADTEVF. The full CDR3 is CTCSADTEVFF.

Comments on this clone: Genes and germline come from the mouse. The CDR3 extends 1 residue past the end of the read, so its final part is completed from the germline J gene. J is TRBJ2-1 and V is TRBV29; D unresolved. CDR1 MSHET and CDR2 SYDVDS come from the germline V gene. Trimming took 1 base from V and 0 from J, leaving 4 bases between them. The CDR3 spans 14 residues. The DNA read from the CDR3 is TGTGCTAGCAGTTTATGGGATAACTATGCTGAGCAGTTC. It codes for CASSLWDNYAEQF. The full CDR3 reads CASSLWDNYAEQFF.

Details on this clone: The genes and germline here are from mouse. The read is 1 residue too short to cover the CDR3 end, so that end is filled in from the germline J gene. The rearrangement uses TRBV5 and TRBJ2-5, with D unresolved. This CDR3 contains 13 residues. V lost 3 bases and J lost 0, with 4 bases in between. CDR1 and CDR2 from the germline V gene are LGHNA and YNLKQL (reference sequence). The CDR3 DNA, read in part, is TGTGCCAGCAGCCAGGGTAACCAAGACACCCAGTAC. Residues: CASSQGNQDTQY. The full-length CDR3 reads as CASSQGNQDTQYF.

This clone was recorded once. Gene names and germline refer to mouse. The read ends 1 residue before the CDR3 terminus; that terminus is restored from the germline J gene. The chain is built from TRBV3 and TRBJ1-3, with no clear D. The CDR3 consists of 14 residues. The V gene's germline CDR1 is SNHLY and CDR2 FYNGKV (reference sequence). Trimming removed 1 base at V and 0 bases at J, with 4 bases between. The part of the CDR3 DNA that was read is TGTGCCAGCAGCTTAGATCGTTCTGGAAATACGCTCTAT. Its protein product is CASSLDRSGNTLY. The entire CDR3 sequence reads CASSLDRSGNTLYF.

Remarks on this clone: All gene names here are mouse names. Incomplete CDR3 DNA: TGTGCCAGCAGCCAAGATGGGACAGGGGACTCCGACTACACC. Translating it yields CASSQDGTGDSDYT. The whole CDR3 sequence reads CASSQDGTGDSDYTF. The V gene is TRBV2, the J gene TRBJ1-2; TRBD1 matches at 10 bases. The CDR3 end falls 1 residue outside the read, so it is completed with the germline J gene. The germline gives CDR1 LGHNA, CDR2 YSYQKL. V shed 0 bases, J shed 3 bases, and the junction held 1 base outside the gene matches. The CDR3 loop spans 15 amino acids.

Of note for this clone: Any gene name here is a mouse gene name. Read coverage stops 1 residue before the CDR3 terminus; the germline J gene supplies the remainder. V usage is TRBV31 and J usage is TRBJ1-1; TRBD1 might be the D (5 bases). Germline CDR1 and CDR2: GKSSPN and SITVG. V was clipped by 0 bases and J by 0 bases, with 11 bases between them. This CDR3 contains 15 residues. Incomplete CDR3 DNA: TGTGCCTGGAGTCTTCTGCAGGGCGCAAACACAGAAGTCTTC. This codes for CAWSLLQGANTEVF. The entire CDR3 protein is CAWSLLQGANTEVFF.

Of note for this clone: These gene names are mouse names. The sequenced fragment ends 1 residue before the CDR3 boundary, so the rest is inferred from the germline J gene. The chain is built from TRBV5 and TRBJ2-3; D is perhaps TRBD2 (6 bases). This CDR3 is built from 16 residues. From germline, CDR1 is LGHNA and CDR2 YNLKQL (reference sequence). The ends were cut back, 0 bases at V and 1 base at J, with 11 bases in the middle. CDR3 region: CASSQDGGWGAETLYF. Incomplete CDR3 DNA: TGTGCCAGCAGCCAAGACGGGGGGTGGGGTGCAGAAACGCTGTAT.

About this clone: Gene names follow the mouse nomenclature. Sequencing ends 1 residue short of the CDR3 end; the germline J gene provides the rest. The rearrangement uses TRBV12-1 and TRBJ1-1; TRBD1 might be the D (6 bases). The germline V and J ends were trimmed by 0 bases and 0 bases, with 10 bases remaining between them. The length of the CDR3 is 15 residues. Germline values: CDR1 SGHSN, CDR2 HYEKVE. CDR3 in amino acids: CASSLPGHSNTEVFF. CDR3 bases read: TGTGCCAGCTCTCTCCCGGGACATTCAAACACAGAAGTCTTC.

As to this clone: Germline and genes here are mouse. The CDR3 end is not reached by the read, which stops 1 residue before it; the germline J gene fills it in. The V and J genes are TRBV19 and TRBJ2-7; D is perhaps TRBD2 (5 bases). CDR3 length: 12 residues. The V gene lost 2 bases and the J gene lost 6 bases, with 9 bases spanning the gap. The germline V gene has CDR1 FNHDT and CDR2 SITEND (reference sequence). The CDR3 DNA, read in part, is TGTGCCAGCAGTATTCGTGGGGTTGAACAGTAC. Encoded protein: CASSIRGVEQY. The CDR3 reads in full as CASSIRGVEQYF.

Comments on this clone: Mouse germline and gene names are used. Read data end 1 residue before the CDR3 end; the end is taken from the germline J gene. J is TRBJ1-6 and V is TRBV4; a possible D gene is TRBD1 (6 bases). TRBJ1-6 is an ORF for which the function is uncertain. With 5 bases removed from V and 7 bases from J, the gap between germline ends came to 12 bases. Germline CDR1 is LGHDT and CDR2 is YNNKQL (reference sequence). This CDR3 is 14 amino acids long. The CDR3 sequence: CASSEGRGNSPLYF. Partial CDR3 DNA: TGTGCCAGCAGCGAGGGGAGGGGGAATTCGCCCCTCTAC.

To note about this clone: The germline and genes are mouse ones. Incomplete CDR3 DNA: TGTGCCAGCAGTGATACGGGGGCTGGAAATACGCTCTAT. Translated, it gives CASSDTGAGNTLY. The whole CDR3 is CASSDTGAGNTLYF. The chain has TRBV13-3 and TRBJ1-3; possible D gene TRBD1, 5 bases. The DNA ends 1 residue before the CDR3 does, and the rest of the CDR3 is filled in from the germline J gene. V dropped 1 base and J dropped 2 bases, with 7 bases sitting between them. The CDR3 covers 14 residues. The germline V gene encodes CDR1 NNHDY and CDR2 SYVADS.

Comment on this clone: Genes and germline are mouse. The CDR3 goes on 1 residue after the read ends, and that part is filled in from the germline J gene. The rearrangement joins TRBV5 to TRBJ2-1; D possibly corresponds to TRBD2 (6 bases). The CDR3 runs to 16 residues. CDR1 LGHNA and CDR2 YNLKQL come from the germline V gene (reference sequence). V was cut by 0 bases and J by 0 bases, with 9 bases left in between. The CDR3 here is CASSQDAGDNYAEQFF. The sequenced part of the CDR3 DNA is TGTGCCAGCAGCCAAGATGCTGGGGATAACTATGCTGAGCAGTTC.

As regards this clone: Any gene name here is a mouse gene name. The read stops 1 residue short of the end of the CDR3; the missing end is completed from the germline J gene. V is TRBV23 and J is TRBJ1-6; the D call TRBD1 from the table was never checked on the DNA. TRBJ1-6 is treated as an ORF (open reading frame) with a function not yet certain. CDR1 is KGHTA and CDR2 is FQNQQP in the germline V gene. The CDR3 sequence is 15 residues long. Here the CDR3 reads CSSSQVDNYNSPLYF. The covered CDR3 bases are TGCTCCAGCAGTCAAGTGGACAACTATAATTCGCCCCTCTAC.

This clone showed up just once. The genes and germline here are from mouse. Other DNA sequences from this sample encode an identical CDR3 as well. Incomplete CDR3 DNA: TGTGCCTGGAGTCCGGGACTGGGGGGCCAAGACACCCAGTAC. Translation: CAWSPGLGGQDTQY. In full, the CDR3 is CAWSPGLGGQDTQYF. This chain connects TRBV31 to TRBJ2-5, with 12 nucleotides matching TRBD2. The DNA ends 1 residue before the CDR3 does, and the rest of the CDR3 is filled in from the germline J gene. CDR1 is GKSSPN and CDR2 is SITVG in the germline V gene. The junction had 1 base not matched to a gene; V was cut back by 1 base and J by 2 bases. CDR3 length: 15 residues.